This T cell receptor (beta chain) is drawn from a study of T cell changes during pregnancy in multiple sclerosis. The CDR3 runs 16 residues. Trimming at V came to 4 bases and at J to 7 bases, leaving 9 bases not matched to a gene. The germline gives CDR1 SGHNT, CDR2 YENEEA. TCRdb's copy holds only in-frame clones and misses some; the assay was immunoSEQ multiplex PCR. The sample contains more than 30,000 clones, 90% to 95% of which appear only once. This sequence originates from a female donor in good health, enrolled as a control in a pregnancy study. The chain joins TRBV11-3 to TRBJ2-1; 11 bases fit TRBD2. Here the sequenced sample was CD4+ T cells from peripheral blood mononuclear cells, taken in the third trimester of pregnancy. CDR3 protein: CASSSSSSGGTNEQFF. The CDR3 DNA follows: TGTGCCAGCAGCTCTAGCTCTAGCGGGGGGACAAATGAGCAGTTCTTC.